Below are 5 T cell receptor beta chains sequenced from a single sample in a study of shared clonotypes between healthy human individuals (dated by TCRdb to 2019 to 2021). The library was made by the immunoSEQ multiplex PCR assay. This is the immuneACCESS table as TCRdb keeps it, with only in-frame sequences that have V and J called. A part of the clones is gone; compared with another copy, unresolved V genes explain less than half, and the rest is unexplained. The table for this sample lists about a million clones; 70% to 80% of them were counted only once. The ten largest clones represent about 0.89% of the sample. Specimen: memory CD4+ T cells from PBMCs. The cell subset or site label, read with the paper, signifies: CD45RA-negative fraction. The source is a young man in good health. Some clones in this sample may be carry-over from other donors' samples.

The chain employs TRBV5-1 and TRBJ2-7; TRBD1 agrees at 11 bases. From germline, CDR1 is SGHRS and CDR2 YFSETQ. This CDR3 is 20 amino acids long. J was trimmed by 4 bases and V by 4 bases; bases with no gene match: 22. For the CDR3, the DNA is TGCGCCAGCAGCCCCTACCTCGGACAGGGGGCACCGGGACTAGGTTACGAGCAGTACTTC. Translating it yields CASSPYLGQGAPGLGYEQYF.

CDR3: CASSFGQSNYGYTF. Written as DNA, the CDR3 is TGCGCCAGCAGCTTTGGACAGAGCAACTATGGCTACACCTTC. This chain links TRBV5-1 with TRBJ1-2; perhaps TRBD1 as D (6 bases). Germline V lookup: CDR1 SGHRS, CDR2 YFSETQ. The CDR3 consists of 14 residues. The V gene lost 2 bases and the J gene lost 2 bases, with 10 bases spanning the gap.

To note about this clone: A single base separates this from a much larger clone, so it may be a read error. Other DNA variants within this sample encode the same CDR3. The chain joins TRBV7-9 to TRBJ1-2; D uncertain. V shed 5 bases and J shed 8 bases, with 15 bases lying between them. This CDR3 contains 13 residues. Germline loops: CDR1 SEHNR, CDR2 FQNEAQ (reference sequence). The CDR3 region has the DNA TGTGCCAGCAGCGCAGCGCAAGGAAGCGGCTACACCTTC. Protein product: CASSAAQGSGYTF.

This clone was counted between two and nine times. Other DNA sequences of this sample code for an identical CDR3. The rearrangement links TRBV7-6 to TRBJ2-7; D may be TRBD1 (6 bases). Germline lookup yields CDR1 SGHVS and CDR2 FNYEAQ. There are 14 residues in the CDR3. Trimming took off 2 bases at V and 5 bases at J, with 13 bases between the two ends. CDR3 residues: CASSLQGSFDEQYF. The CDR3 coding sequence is TGTGCCAGCAGCTTACAGGGGTCGTTTGACGAGCAGTACTTC.

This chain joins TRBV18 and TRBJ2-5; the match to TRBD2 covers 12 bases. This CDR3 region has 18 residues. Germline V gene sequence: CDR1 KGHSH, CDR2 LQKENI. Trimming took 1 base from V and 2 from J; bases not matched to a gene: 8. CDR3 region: CASSPRSGLAGKQETQYF. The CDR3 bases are TGTGCCAGCTCACCACGGTCGGGACTAGCGGGCAAACAAGAGACCCAGTACTTC.